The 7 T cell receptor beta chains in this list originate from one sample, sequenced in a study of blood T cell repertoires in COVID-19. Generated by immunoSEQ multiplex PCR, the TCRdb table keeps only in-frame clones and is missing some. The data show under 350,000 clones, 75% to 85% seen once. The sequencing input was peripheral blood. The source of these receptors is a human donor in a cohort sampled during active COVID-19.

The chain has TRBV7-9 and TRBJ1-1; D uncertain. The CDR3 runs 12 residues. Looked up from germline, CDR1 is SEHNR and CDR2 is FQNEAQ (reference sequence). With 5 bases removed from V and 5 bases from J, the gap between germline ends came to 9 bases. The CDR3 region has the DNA TGTGCCAGCAGCCATCAGGTGACTGAAGCTTTCTTT. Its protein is CASSHQVTEAFF.

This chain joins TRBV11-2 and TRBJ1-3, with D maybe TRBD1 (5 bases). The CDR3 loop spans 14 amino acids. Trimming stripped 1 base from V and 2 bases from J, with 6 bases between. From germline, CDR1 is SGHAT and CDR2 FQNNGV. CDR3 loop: CASSLAGAGNTIYF. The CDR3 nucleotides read TGTGCCAGCAGCTTAGCGGGGGCTGGAAACACCATATATTTT.

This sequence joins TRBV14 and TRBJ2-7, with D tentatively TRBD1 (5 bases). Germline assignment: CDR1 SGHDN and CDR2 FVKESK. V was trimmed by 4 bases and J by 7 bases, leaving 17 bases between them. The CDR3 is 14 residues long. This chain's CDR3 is CASSPHIGVREQYF. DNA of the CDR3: TGTGCCAGCAGCCCCCACATAGGGGTCCGGGAGCAGTACTTC.

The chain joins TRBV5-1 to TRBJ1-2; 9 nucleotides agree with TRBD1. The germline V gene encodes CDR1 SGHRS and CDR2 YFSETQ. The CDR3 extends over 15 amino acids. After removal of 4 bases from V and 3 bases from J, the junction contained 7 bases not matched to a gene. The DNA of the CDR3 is TGCGCCAGCAGCGCCACAGGGGGCGCATACTATGGCTACACCTTC. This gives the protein CASSATGGAYYGYTF.

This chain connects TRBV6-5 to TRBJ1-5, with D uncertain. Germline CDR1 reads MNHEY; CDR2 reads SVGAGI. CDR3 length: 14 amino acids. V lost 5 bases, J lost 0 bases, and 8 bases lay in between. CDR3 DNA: TGTGCCAGCAGTCGAGAGTATAGCAATCAGCCCCAGCATTTT. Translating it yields CASSREYSNQPQHF.

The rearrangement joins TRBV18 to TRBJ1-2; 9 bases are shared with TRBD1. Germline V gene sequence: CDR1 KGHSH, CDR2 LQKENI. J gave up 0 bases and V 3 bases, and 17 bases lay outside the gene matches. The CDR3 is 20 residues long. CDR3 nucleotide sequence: TGTGCCAGCTCACCGCAACAAACCGGGACAGGGATGGTAGCTAACTATGGCTACACCTTC. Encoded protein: CASSPQQTGTGMVANYGYTF.

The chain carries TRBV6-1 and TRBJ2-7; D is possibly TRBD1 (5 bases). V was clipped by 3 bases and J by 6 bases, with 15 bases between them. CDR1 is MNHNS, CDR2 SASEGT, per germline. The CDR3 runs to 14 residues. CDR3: CASSDPGSRIEQYF. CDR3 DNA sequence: TGTGCCAGCAGTGATCCAGGGTCGCGCATCGAGCAGTACTTC.